This T cell receptor beta chain was captured in a study of cytomegalovirus exposure and HLA in healthy donors. Overall study findings and caveats: Donor immune exposure was known only as CMV serostatus.

PCR primers comprised 60 Vbeta and 13 Jbeta primers. This table comes from immunoSEQ multiplex PCR, and its TCRdb copy is limited to in-frame clones, with some not included. The repertoire holds about 190,000 clones, with less than 85% as singletons. With regard to this clone: Its antigen remains unknown.

The CDR3 loop spans 12 amino acids. Germline V gene lookup returns CDR1 KGHSH and CDR2 LQKENI. Trimming left V 5 bases short and J 10 bases short, with 13 bases between. V usage is TRBV18 and J usage is TRBJ2-3, with a weak D call TRBD1 (6 bases). The receptor was isolated from a man aged 25-45 years in good health and CMV-seropositive. Sequencing was performed on PBMCs. This CDR3 reads CASSNPGAAQYF. DNA for the CDR3: TGTGCCAGCTCAAATCCAGGGGCGGCGCAGTATTTT.